This TCR beta chain derives from a study of cytomegalovirus exposure and HLA in healthy donors. Study-wide results and limits: Most TCR sequences showed up rarely, but some public TCRs showed up in many donors.

The PCR ran on 60 Vbeta and 13 Jbeta primers. Assay used: immunoSEQ multiplex PCR; TCRdb lists only in-frame clones, some missing. The sample includes around 190,000 clones, less than 85% of them seen just once. The sample holds a few counts of this clone. The antigen is not known. The sample holds other DNA sequences that translate to the same CDR3. This CDR3 has 11 amino acids. The germline V gene encodes CDR1 MNHEY and CDR2 SVGAGI. Trimming cost V 2 bases and J 7 bases, with 5 bases left between them. The V call is TRBV6-5, the J call TRBJ1-2; D call uncertain. The sequence came from a man aged 35 to 55 in good health and CMV-seronegative. What was sequenced was PBMCs. The CDR3 DNA is TGTGCCAGCAGTTACCGGGGTGGCTACACCTTC. Amino acids: CASSYRGGYTF.